The present T cell receptor beta chain was sequenced within a study of T-cell memory formation after mild COVID-19. Turning to the study itself: Clustering of TCRs was largely donor specific.

Only a few counts were recorded for this clonotype. Its target is unknown. Study conclusions and caveats: CM and EM subsets held most contracting CD4+ clones; EMRA held CD8+ ones. Contracting clones from day 15 to 85 showed balanced CD4/CD8; later expanders favored CD4+.

V trimming: 4 bases; J trimming: 5 bases; junction bases outside the gene matches: 13. From germline, CDR1 is LGHDT and CDR2 YNNKEL (reference sequence). The CDR3 is 16 residues long. Researchers used 5'RACE with constant-segment primers to make TCR alpha and TCR beta cDNA libraries that carry sample barcodes and UMIs. TCRdb itself ran the 5' RACE reads through MiXCR, one entry per CDR3 protein. The table lists just over 200,000 distinct CDR3 sequences, roughly 10% of them singletons. The rearrangement uses TRBV3-1 and TRBJ1-2; 7 nucleotides align to TRBD1. The source is a man between 18 and 29 years old who had mild COVID-19 (a few samples of this study predate the infection). Cell type and time point are not known. Sequenced material: PBMCs or a T cell subset sorted from them (not recorded which). The CDR3 DNA reads as TGTGCCAGCAGCCTTAGCCTGACAGGGCTTAGGTATGGCTACACCTTC. It codes for CASSLSLTGLRYGYTF.